Below, 10 T cell receptor beta chains from the same sample are listed, as sequenced in a study of T cells in localized non-small cell lung cancer. The assay was immunoSEQ multiplex PCR, and TCRdb's table has in-frame clones only and misses some. The sample lists 30,000 to 35,000 clones, 85% to 90% seen once, with just under 3% in the top ten. Sequencing used peripheral blood, obtained before any cancer treatment. These receptor sequences come from a female donor aged 60 or older with stage I lung adenocarcinoma.

J is TRBJ1-2 and V is TRBV5-1; TRBD1 aligns across 7 bases. V was pared by 0 bases and J by 0 bases, with 8 bases of the junction left unmatched. The germline gives CDR1 SGHRS, CDR2 YFSETQ. CDR3 length equals 17 residues. For the CDR3, the DNA is TGCGCCAGCAGCTTGGCCGGGGACAGTCGAACTAACTATGGCTACACCTTC. Its protein is CASSLAGDSRTNYGYTF.

The J gene is TRBJ2-1, the V gene TRBV5-1; 8 nucleotides line up with TRBD2. Germline V gives CDR1 SGHRS, CDR2 YFSETQ. This CDR3 spans 16 amino acids. J lost 0 bases, V lost 4 bases, and 6 bases had no gene match. The CDR3 DNA follows: TGCGCCAGCAGCCCGGGAGGGACTAGCTCCTACAATGAGCAGTTCTTC. Translated: CASSPGGTSSYNEQFF. Supplemented by reference TRBV5-1 and TRBJ2-1, the full variable domain reads KAGVTQTPRYLIKTRGQQVTLSCSPISGHRSVSWYQQTPGQGLQFLFEYFSETQRNKGNFPGRFSGRQFSNSRSEMNVSTLELGDSALYLCASSPGGTSSYNEQFFGPGTRLTVL.

To note about this clone: The CDR3 end shows no conserved phenylalanine or tryptophan, and so a read error is likely. The chain recombines TRBV2 with TRBJ2-7; weak D call: TRBD2 (5 bases). The CDR3 loop spans 14 amino acids. Trimming removed 1 base from V and 0 bases from J, with 7 bases in between. Germline loops: CDR1 SNHLY, CDR2 FYNNEI. CDR3 DNA sequence: TGTGCCAGCAGTGAAGTAGGGAGCTCCTACGAGCAGTACCTC. This encodes CASSEVGSSYEQYL.

The rearrangement links TRBV6-5 to TRBJ2-1; TRBD2 aligns across 10 bases. The CDR3 extends over 15 amino acids. After removal of 5 bases from V and 2 bases from J, the junction contained 3 bases not matched to a gene. Germline CDR1 MNHEY, CDR2 SVGAGI. CDR3 nucleotide sequence: TGTGCCAGCAGTCCCAGCGGGAGGGCCTACAATGAGCAGTTCTTC. As protein: CASSPSGRAYNEQFF.

The chain joins TRBV2 to TRBJ1-1; the D is unclear. The V gene lost 2 bases and the J gene lost 4 bases, with 8 bases spanning the gap. The germline V gene encodes CDR1 SNHLY and CDR2 FYNNEI. This CDR3 comprises 13 residues. CDR3 residues: CASSEQRSTEAFF. The DNA for the CDR3 is TGTGCCAGCAGTGAACAAAGGTCCACTGAAGCTTTCTTT.

V gene TRBV10-1 combines with J gene TRBJ2-5; the D gene is possibly TRBD1 (6 bases). The CDR3 length is 15 residues. V lost 3 bases, J lost 5 bases, and 16 bases lay in between. Germline V gene sequence: CDR1 WNHNN, CDR2 SYGVQD (reference sequence). The CDR3 protein is CASSDSPGEWETQYF. DNA of the CDR3: TGCGCCAGCAGTGATTCGCCAGGGGAGTGGGAGACCCAGTACTTC.

The rearrangement uses TRBV6-6 and TRBJ2-7; D is possibly TRBD1 (5 bases). Germline assignment: CDR1 MNHNY and CDR2 SVGAGI (reference sequence). The CDR3 contains 15 residues. V was shortened by 0 bases and J by 7 bases, with 16 bases between the two germline ends. CDR3 sequence: CASSYSPGPPMEQYF. The CDR3 DNA reads as TGTGCCAGCAGTTACTCGCCAGGGCCACCTATGGAGCAGTACTTC.

CDR3 coding DNA: TGCGCCAGCAGCCAAGTATGGCTAGCGGGTTCGAACACCGGGGAGCTGTTTTTT. Its protein is CASSQVWLAGSNTGELFF. The chain is built from TRBV4-3 and TRBJ2-2, with 8 bases lining up with TRBD2. V lost 1 base, J lost 0 bases, and 7 bases stayed unmatched. CDR1 LGHNA and CDR2 YSLEER come from the germline V gene. The CDR3 has 18 amino acids.

This clone came up once. The rearrangement uses TRBV30 and TRBJ2-6; a weak D match, TRBD2 (5 bases). Trimming left V 7 bases short and J 0 bases short, with 7 bases between. The CDR3 is 13 residues long. From germline, CDR1 is GTSNPN and CDR2 SVGIG (reference sequence). The CDR3 is CASGLSGANVLTF. In DNA, the CDR3 is TGTGCCTCCGGACTCTCTGGGGCCAACGTCCTGACTTTC.

The chain links TRBV10-3 to TRBJ2-2; TRBD2 might be the D (6 bases). V was trimmed by 7 bases and J by 6 bases, leaving 12 bases between them. This CDR3 comprises 13 residues. Germline V gene lookup returns CDR1 ENHRY and CDR2 SYGVKD. CDR3 sequence (DNA): TGTGCCATCACGAGGGAGGCCCCCGGGGAGCTGTTTTTT. It translates to CAITREAPGELFF.